This TCR beta chain was retrieved from a study of blood T cell repertoires in COVID-19. About the study: The study counted Cohort 3 donors as recovered given two negative PCRs, clearance, or symptom resolution.

CDR3 length equals 11 residues. The germline V and J ends were trimmed by 3 bases and 4 bases, with 3 bases remaining between them. Germline CDR1 reads LGHDT; CDR2 reads YNNKEL (reference sequence). A word on this clone: Other nucleotide sequences in the sample specify the same CDR3.

Profiling relied on immunoSEQ multiplex PCR, and the TCRdb table lists in-frame clones only, not all of them. The data show about 400,000 clones, 87% seen once. This TCR came from a man aged 35 to 55 in a cohort exposed to, infected with or recovered from COVID-19 (not recorded which). Sequencing was performed on PBMCs or T cells enriched from blood (not recorded which). The chain is built from TRBV3-1 (or the pseudogene TRBV3-2) and TRBJ1-1, with unresolved D. The CDR3 region is CASSQATEAFF. The CDR3 region has the DNA TGTGCCAGCAGCCAGGCCACTGAAGCTTTCTTT.